This TCR beta chain was documented in a study of molecular identifiers for immune sequencing clone quantification. TCRdb analysed the PCR reads with MiXCR anew, one entry per CDR3 protein. The sample lists about 35,000 distinct CDR3 sequences, about 18% occurring once. In regard to this clonotype: The antigen is unknown. This may stem from a read error, because a much larger clone lies one nucleotide away.

The germline V gene has CDR1 WNHNN and CDR2 SYGVQD (reference sequence). The CDR3 contains 13 residues. V lost 2 bases, J lost 6 bases, and 8 bases lay in between. The study, taken as a whole, reports: Even with 1 million or so naive cells present, spiked Jurkat TCR RNA from one cell was reportedly detectable. Shared barcodes on identical TCR molecules could underestimate the sizes of highly expanded clones.

The chain employs TRBV10-1 and TRBJ2-1; D not certain. This TCR was sampled from a human donor in good health. Some libraries in this study had Jurkat cell RNA spiked in. Sample: naive CD8+ T cells from blood, with Jurkat cell RNA spiked in. Described subset: FACS-sorted CD8+CD4-CCR7+CD45RA+ naive T cells. CDR3 bases: TGCGCCAGCAGTGAGCATCGAGGCAATGAGCAGTTCTTC. Protein sequence: CASSEHRGNEQFF.